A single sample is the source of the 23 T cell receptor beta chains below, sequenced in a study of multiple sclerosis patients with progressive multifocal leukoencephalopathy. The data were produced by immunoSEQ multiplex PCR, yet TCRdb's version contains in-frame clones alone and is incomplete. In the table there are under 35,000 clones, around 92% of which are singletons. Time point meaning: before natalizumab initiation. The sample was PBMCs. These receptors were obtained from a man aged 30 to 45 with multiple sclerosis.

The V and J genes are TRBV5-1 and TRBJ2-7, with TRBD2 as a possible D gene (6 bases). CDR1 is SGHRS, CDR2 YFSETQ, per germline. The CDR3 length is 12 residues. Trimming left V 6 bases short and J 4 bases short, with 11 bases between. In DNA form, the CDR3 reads TGCGCCAGCAAGGACGGGGGTTACGAGCAGTACTTC. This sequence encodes CASKDGGYEQYF. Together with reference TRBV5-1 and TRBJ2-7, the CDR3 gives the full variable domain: KAGVTQTPRYLIKTRGQQVTLSCSPISGHRSVSWYQQTPGQGLQFLFEYFSETQRNKGNFPGRFSGRQFSNSRSEMNVSTLELGDSALYLCASKDGGYEQYFGPGTRLTVT.

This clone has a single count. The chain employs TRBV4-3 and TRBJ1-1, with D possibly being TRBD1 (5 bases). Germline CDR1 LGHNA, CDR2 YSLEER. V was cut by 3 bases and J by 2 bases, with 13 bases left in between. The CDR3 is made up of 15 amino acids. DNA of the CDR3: TGCGCCAGCAGCCATTACGGGGCCGATAACACTGAAGCTTTCTTT. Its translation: CASSHYGADNTEAFF.

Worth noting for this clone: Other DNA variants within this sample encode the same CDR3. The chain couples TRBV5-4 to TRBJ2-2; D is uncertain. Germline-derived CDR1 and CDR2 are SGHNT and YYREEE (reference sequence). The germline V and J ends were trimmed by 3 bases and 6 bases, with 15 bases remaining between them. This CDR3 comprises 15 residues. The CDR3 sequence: CASSSPGRSAGELFF. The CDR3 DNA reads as TGTGCCAGCAGCTCCCCCGGACGGTCCGCCGGGGAGCTGTTTTTT.

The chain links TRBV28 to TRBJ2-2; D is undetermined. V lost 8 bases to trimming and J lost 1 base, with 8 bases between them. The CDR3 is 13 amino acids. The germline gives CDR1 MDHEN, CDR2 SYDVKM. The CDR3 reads CASLLGNTGELFF. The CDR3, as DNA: TGTGCCAGCCTCCTAGGGAACACCGGGGAGCTGTTTTTT.

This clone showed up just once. The DNA for the CDR3 is TGCGCCAGCAGCCAATCCCCGGCCGAAAAACTGTTTTTT. This gives the protein CASSQSPAEKLFF. The chain combines TRBV4-3 with TRBJ1-4; D call uncertain. Trimming removed 2 bases from V and 8 bases from J, with 9 bases in between. This CDR3 has 13 residues. Germline assignment: CDR1 LGHNA and CDR2 YSLEER.

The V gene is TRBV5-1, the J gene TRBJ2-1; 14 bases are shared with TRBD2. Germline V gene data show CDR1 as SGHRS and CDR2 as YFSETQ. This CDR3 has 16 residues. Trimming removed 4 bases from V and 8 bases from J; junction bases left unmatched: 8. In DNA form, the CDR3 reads TGCGCCAGCAGCACCCGGACTAGCGGGAGGATCGATGAGCAGTTCTTC. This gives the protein CASSTRTSGRIDEQFF.

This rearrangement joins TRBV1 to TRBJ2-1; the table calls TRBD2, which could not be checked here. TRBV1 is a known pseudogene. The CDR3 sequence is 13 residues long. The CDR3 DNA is TGCACCAGCAGCCTCGTCGGCTACAATGAGCAGTTCTTC. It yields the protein CTSSLVGYNEQFF.

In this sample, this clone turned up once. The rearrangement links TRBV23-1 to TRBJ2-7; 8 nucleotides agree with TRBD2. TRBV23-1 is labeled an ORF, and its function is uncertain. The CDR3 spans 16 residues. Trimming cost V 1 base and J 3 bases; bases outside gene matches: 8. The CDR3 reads CASSQLEQREFYEQYV. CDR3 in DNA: TGCGCCAGCAGTCAATTGGAGCAGCGGGAGTTCTACGAGCAGTACGTC.

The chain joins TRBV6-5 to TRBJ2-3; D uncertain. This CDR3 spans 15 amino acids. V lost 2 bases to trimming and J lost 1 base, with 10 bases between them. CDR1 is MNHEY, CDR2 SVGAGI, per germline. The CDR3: CASSYNGYGTDTQYF. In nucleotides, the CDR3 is TGTGCCAGCAGTTACAATGGGTATGGCACAGATACGCAGTATTTT.

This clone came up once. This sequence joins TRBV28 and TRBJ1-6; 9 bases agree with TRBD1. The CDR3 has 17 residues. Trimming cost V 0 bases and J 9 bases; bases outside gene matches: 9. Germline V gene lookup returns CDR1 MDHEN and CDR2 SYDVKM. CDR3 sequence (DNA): TGTGCCAGCAGTTTATGGGGGACAGGGAAAAGAAGTTCACCCCTCCACTTT. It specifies CASSLWGTGKRSSPLHF.

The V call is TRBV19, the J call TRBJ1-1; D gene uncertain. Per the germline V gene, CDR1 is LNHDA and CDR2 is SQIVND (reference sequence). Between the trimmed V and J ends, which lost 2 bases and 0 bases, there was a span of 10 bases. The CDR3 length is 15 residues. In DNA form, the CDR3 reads TGTGCCAGTAGTATATTCCCCCCTCTGAACACTGAAGCTTTCTTT. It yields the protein CASSIFPPLNTEAFF.

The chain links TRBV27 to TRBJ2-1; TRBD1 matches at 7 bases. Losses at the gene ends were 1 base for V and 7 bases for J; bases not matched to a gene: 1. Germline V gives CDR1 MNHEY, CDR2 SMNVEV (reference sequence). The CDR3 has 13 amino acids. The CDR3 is CASSLYRGNEQFF. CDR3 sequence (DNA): TGTGCCAGCAGTTTATACAGGGGTAATGAGCAGTTCTTC.

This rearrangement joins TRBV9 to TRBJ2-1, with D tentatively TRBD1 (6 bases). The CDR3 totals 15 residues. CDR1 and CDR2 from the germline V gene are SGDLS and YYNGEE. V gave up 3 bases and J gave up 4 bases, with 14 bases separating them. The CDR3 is CASSDPGTRYNEQFF. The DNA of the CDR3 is TGTGCCAGCAGCGACCCCGGGACACGATACAATGAGCAGTTCTTC. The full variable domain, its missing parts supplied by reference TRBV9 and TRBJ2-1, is DSGVTQTPKHLITATGQRVTLRCSPRSGDLSVYWYQQSLDQGLQFLIQYYNGEERAKGNILERFSAQQFPDLHSELNLSSLELGDSALYFCASSDPGTRYNEQFFGPGTRLTVL.

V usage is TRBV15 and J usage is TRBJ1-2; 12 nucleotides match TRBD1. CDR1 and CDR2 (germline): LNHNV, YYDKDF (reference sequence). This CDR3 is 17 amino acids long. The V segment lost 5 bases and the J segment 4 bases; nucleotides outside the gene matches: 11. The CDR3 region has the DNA TGTGCCACCAGCTCCCGGGACAGGGGGCGCGCGGGCTATGGCTACACCTTC. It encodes CATSSRDRGRAGYGYTF.

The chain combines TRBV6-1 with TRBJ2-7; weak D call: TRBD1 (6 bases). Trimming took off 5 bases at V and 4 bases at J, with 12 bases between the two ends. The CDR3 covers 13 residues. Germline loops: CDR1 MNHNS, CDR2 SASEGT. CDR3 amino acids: CASSPQGQYEQYF. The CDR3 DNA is TGTGCCAGCAGTCCTCAAGGACAGTACGAGCAGTACTTC.

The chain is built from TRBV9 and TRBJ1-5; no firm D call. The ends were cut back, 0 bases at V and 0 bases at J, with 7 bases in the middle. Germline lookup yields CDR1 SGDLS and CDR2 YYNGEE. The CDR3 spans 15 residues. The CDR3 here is CASSVGLGSNQPQHF. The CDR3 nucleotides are TGTGCCAGCAGCGTAGGATTGGGTAGCAATCAGCCCCAGCATTTT.

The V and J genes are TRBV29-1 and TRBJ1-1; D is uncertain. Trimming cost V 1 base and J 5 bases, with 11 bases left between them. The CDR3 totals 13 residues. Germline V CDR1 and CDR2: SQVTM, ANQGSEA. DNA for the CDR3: TGCAGCGTTGAAGCCCAAAGGAGGACTGAAGCTTTCTTT. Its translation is CSVEAQRRTEAFF. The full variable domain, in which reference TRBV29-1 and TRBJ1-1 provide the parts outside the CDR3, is SAVISQKPSRDICQRGTSLTIQCQVDSQVTMMFWYRQQPGQSLTLIATANQGSEATYESGFVIDKFPISRPNLTFSTLTVSNMSPEDSSIYLCSVEAQRRTEAFFGQGTRLTVV.

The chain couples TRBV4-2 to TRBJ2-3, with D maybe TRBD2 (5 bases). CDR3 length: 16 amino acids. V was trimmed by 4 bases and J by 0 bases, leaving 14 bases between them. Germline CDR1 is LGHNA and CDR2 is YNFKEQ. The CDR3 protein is CASSPLAGGSTDTQYF. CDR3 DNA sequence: TGTGCCAGCAGCCCCTTGGCGGGCGGGAGCACAGATACGCAGTATTTT.

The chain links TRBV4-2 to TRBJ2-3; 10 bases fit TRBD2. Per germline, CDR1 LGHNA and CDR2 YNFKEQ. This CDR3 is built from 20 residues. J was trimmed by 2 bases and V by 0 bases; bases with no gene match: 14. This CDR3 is CASSQDWTSGPPTTTDTQYF. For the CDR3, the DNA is TGTGCCAGCAGCCAAGACTGGACTAGCGGACCCCCGACCACCACAGATACGCAGTATTTT.

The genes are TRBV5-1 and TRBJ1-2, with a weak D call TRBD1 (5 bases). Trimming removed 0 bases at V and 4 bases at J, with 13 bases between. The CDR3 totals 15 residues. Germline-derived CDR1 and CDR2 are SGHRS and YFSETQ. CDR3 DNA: TGCGCCAGCAGCTTGGTTAGCCCAGGGAGCTATGGCTACACCTTC. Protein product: CASSLVSPGSYGYTF.

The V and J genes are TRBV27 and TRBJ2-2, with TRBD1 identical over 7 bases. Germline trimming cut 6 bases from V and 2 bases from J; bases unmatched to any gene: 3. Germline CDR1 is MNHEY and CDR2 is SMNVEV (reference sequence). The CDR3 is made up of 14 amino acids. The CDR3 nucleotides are TGTGCCAGCAGAAGACAGGGTAACACCGGGGAGCTGTTTTTT. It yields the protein CASRRQGNTGELFF.

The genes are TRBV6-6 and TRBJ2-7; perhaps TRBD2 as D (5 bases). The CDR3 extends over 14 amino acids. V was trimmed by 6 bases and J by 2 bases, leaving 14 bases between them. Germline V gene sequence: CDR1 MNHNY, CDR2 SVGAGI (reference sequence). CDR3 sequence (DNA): TGTGCCAGCAGCTCTAGCTCGGGAACCTACGAGCAGTACGTC. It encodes CASSSSSGTYEQYV.

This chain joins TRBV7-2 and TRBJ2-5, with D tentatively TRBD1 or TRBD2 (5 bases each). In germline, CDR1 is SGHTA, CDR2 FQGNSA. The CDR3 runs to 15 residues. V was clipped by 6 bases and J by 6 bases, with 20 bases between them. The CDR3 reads CASSRDARISKTQYF. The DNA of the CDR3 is TGTGCCAGCAGTCGGGACGCACGCATATCAAAGACCCAGTACTTC.